Listed below are T cell receptor beta chains from one sample, sequenced in a study of memory CD4+ T cells and cytomegalovirus serostatus. Sequencing was performed with immunoSEQ multiplex PCR; in TCRdb, only in-frame clones are kept and a portion is missing. The repertoire consists of about 56,000 clones, with over 65% occurring once and the leading ten covering around 2.7%. The sequenced material came from memory CD4+ T cells from blood. The receptors were gathered from an adult in good health and CMV-seropositive. The CDR3 runs from the conserved cysteine through the conserved F or W.

V	J	CDR3
TRBV27	TRBJ1-5	CASRYPGTKNQPQHF
TRBV7-2	TRBJ2-7	CASSPGLYEQYF
TRBV27	TRBJ2-7	CASTPAGTYEQYF
TRBV29-1	TRBJ2-5	CSVAVGQETQYF
TRBV2	TRBJ1-1	CASRGQGVGAEAFF
TRBV6-1	TRBJ2-6	CASSEVGRAIGANVLTF
TRBV18	TRBJ2-2	CASSPPPGFAGYTGELFF
TRBV7-2	TRBJ1-5	CASSLQTYTTGANQPQHF
TRBV27	TRBJ2-2	CASSLTSGRWGELFF
TRBV12-5	TRBJ2-2	CASGRWERETGELFF
TRBV5-3	TRBJ2-1	CARKTGEAWYNEQFF
TRBV9	TRBJ2-5	CASSSRGSGVGGETQYF
TRBV5-1	TRBJ1-1	CASSFGLGDREEAFF
TRBV6-5	TRBJ2-1	CASSYAGRGFVNEQFF
TRBV25-1	TRBJ2-7	CASSGVRGPYEQYF
TRBV11-2	TRBJ2-5	CASSLQGASLETQYF
TRBV7-9	TRBJ2-1	CASSSGLYNEQFF
TRBV19	TRBJ2-5	CASSPGRAQETQYF
TRBV28	TRBJ2-1	CASSFGYRPGSYNEQFF
TRBV7-9	TRBJ1-2	CASSFNREGYTF
TRBV5-1	TRBJ1-6	CASSLRAPENSPLHF
TRBV6-4	TRBJ2-3	CASSDTNVLGTQYF
TRBV4-3	TRBJ2-1	CASSQSGTDYNEQFF
TRBV11-2	TRBJ2-7	CASSLGDRFLYSYEQYF
TRBV5-1	TRBJ1-2	CASSLAKGPGASNYGYTF
TRBV19	TRBJ2-1	CASSIKGQGGNEQFF